Each of the 6 T cell receptor beta chains below was sequenced from the same sample in a study of blood T cells in healthy people across ages. The use of a sample-barcoded 5' primer and a J-beta primer mix characterized a second PCR of about 6 to 12 cycles. One entry per CDR3 protein results from TCRdb running MiXCR on the 5' RACE reads. The sample includes about 1.4 million distinct CDR3 sequences, almost 60% of them seen just once. The sample comprised blood. These receptors were collected from a man between 18 and 35 years old in good health.

This clonotype appeared a few times. The rearrangement joins TRBV6-5 to TRBJ2-5, with D unresolved. The germline CDR1 and CDR2 sequences are MNHEY and SVGAGI. V lost 5 bases and J lost 5, with 12 bases in between. CDR3 length equals 13 residues. This CDR3 reads CASSVLNDETQYF. CDR3 nucleotides: TGTGCCAGCAGTGTCCTGAACGACGAGACCCAGTACTTC.

J is TRBJ2-5 and V is TRBV15; 11 nucleotides agree with TRBD2. CDR1 LNHNV and CDR2 YYDKDF come from the germline V gene (reference sequence). Germline trimming cut 5 bases from V and 4 bases from J; bases unmatched to any gene: 0. CDR3 length: 13 residues. CDR3 region: CATSLAGGETQYF. CDR3 in DNA: TGTGCCACCAGCCTAGCGGGAGGAGAGACCCAGTACTTC.

The chain links TRBV6-5 to TRBJ2-3, with D maybe TRBD1 (5 bases). This CDR3 spans 14 amino acids. Germline V gene data show CDR1 as MNHEY and CDR2 as SVGAGI. V was shortened by 5 bases and J by 6 bases, with 15 bases between the two germline ends. CDR3 amino acids: CASSKQVLVDTQYF. The DNA for the CDR3 is TGTGCCAGCAGTAAACAGGTCCTCGTGGATACGCAGTATTTT.

The chain uses TRBV28 and TRBJ2-7, with 7 bases aligning to TRBD1. After removal of 6 bases from V and 1 base from J, the junction contained 9 bases not matched to a gene. CDR1 and CDR2 from the germline V gene are MDHEN and SYDVKM. This CDR3 is built from 15 residues. The chain's CDR3 is CASSLFRQGSYEQYF. The DNA for the CDR3 is TGTGCCAGCAGCTTGTTCAGACAGGGATCCTACGAGCAGTACTTC.

V gene TRBV20-1 combines with J gene TRBJ2-3; TRBD1 matches 9 bases. The ends lost 6 bases at V and 2 bases at J; junction bases unmatched: 6. The CDR3 contains 14 residues. Germline assignment: CDR1 DFQATT and CDR2 SNEGSKA (reference sequence). The CDR3 DNA sequence: TGCAGTGCCCGGGACAGGGCGTCCACAGATACGCAGTATTTT. This translates into CSARDRASTDTQYF.

CDR3 in DNA: TGTGCCAGCAGAGAAATATCAGGGGATGAGCAGTACTTC. Its translation is CASREISGDEQYF. The genes are TRBV6-2 or TRBV6-3 and TRBJ2-1; TRBD1 might be the D (6 bases). The tail of the sequence fits TRBJ2-7 better, so the J call may be wrong. CDR1 and CDR2 (germline): MNHEY, SVGEGT. The CDR3 is 13 residues long.